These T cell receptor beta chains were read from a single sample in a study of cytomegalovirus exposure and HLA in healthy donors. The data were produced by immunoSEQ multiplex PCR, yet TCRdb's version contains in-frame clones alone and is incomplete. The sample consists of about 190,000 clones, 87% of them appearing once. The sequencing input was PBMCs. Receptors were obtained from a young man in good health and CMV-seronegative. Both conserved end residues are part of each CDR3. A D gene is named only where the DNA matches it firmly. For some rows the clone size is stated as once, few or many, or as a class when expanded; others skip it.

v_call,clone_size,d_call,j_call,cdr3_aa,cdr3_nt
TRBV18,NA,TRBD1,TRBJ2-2,CASSQGTGTVTGELFF,TGTGCCAGCTCACAAGGGACAGGGACCGTCACCGGGGAGCTGTTTTTT
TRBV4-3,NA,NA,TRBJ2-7,CASSQEAYSSYEQYF,TGCGCCAGCAGCCAAGAGGCTTACAGCTCCTACGAGCAGTACTTC
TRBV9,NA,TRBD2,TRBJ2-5,CASSVGLAGGQETQYF,TGTGCCAGCAGCGTGGGACTAGCGGGGGGGCAGGAGACCCAGTACTTC
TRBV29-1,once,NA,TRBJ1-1,CSVDRVGTEAFF,TGCAGCGTTGACAGGGTAGGCACTGAAGCTTTCTTT
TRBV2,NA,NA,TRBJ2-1,CASRGPGGYSYNEQFF,TGTGCCAGCAGGGGGCCGGGGGGCTACTCCTATAATGAGCAGTTCTTC
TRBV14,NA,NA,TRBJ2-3,CASSQGGTPLSTDTQYF,TGTGCCAGCAGCCAAGGTGGGACACCTTTAAGCACAGATACGCAGTATTTT
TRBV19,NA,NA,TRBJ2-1,CASSNRIIHEQFF,TGTGCCAGTAGTAACAGGATTATTCATGAGCAGTTCTTC
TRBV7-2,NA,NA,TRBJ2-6,CASSPPVPPGANVLTF,TGTGCCAGCAGCCCTCCGGTCCCCCCTGGGGCCAACGTCCTGACTTTC
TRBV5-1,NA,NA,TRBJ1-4,CASSARQAGRKLFF,TGCGCCAGCAGCGCTCGACAGGCCGGGCGAAAACTGTTTTTT
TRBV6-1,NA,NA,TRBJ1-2,CASSEALWGGYGYTF,TGTGCCAGCAGTGAAGCGTTATGGGGGGGTTATGGCTACACCTTC
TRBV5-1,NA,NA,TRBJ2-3,CASSLDGGKGTQYF,TGCGCCAGCAGCTTGGATGGGGGGAAAGGTACGCAGTATTTT
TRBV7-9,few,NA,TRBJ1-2,CSSSHTGSNYGYTF,TGTTCCAGCAGCCACACGGGGTCTAACTATGGCTACACCTTC
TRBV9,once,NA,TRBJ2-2,CASSRGTGELFF,TGTGCCAGCAGTCGGGGCACCGGGGAGCTGTTTTTT
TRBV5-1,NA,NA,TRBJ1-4,CASSFAGPTNEKLFF,TGCGCCAGCAGCTTCGCAGGGCCAACTAATGAAAAACTGTTTTTT
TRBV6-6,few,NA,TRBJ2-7,CASSYRHPQPEQYF,TGTGCCAGCAGTTACCGTCACCCACAGCCAGAGCAGTACTTC
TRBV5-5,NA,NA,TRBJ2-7,CASSLAGSEQYF,TGTGCCAGCAGCTTGGCAGGCTCCGAGCAGTACTTC
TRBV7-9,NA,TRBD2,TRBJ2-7,CASSLDQPEAGARNEQYF,TGTGCCAGCAGCTTAGACCAGCCCGAGGCGGGAGCGAGGAACGAGCAGTACTTC
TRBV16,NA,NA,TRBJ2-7,CASGAGILEQYF,TGTGCCAGCGGGGCAGGGATCCTCGAGCAGTACTTC
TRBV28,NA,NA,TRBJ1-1,CAGKTQGFPEAFF,TGTGCCGGCAAAACACAGGGTTTCCCTGAAGCTTTCTTT
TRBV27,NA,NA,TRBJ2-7,CASSLQVYYEQYF,TGTGCCAGCAGTCTGCAGGTATACTACGAGCAGTACTTC
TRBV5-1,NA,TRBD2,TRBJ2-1,CASSPGLAAYNEQFF,TGCGCCAGCAGCCCGGGACTAGCGGCCTACAATGAGCAGTTCTTC
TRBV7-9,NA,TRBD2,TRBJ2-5,CASSLGLAGGGETQYF,TGTGCCAGCAGCTTAGGACTAGCGGGGGGGGGAGAGACCCAGTACTTC
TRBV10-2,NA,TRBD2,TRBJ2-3,CASSETRLAASPDTQYF,TGCGCCAGCAGTGAAACCCGACTAGCAGCCAGTCCAGATACGCAGTATTTT
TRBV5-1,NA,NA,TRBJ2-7,CASSSASLGLEQYF,TGCGCCAGCAGCTCCGCATCCCTGGGGCTCGAGCAGTACTTC
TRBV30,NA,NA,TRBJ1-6,CAWSRSSYNSPLHF,TGTGCCTGGAGTAGGAGCTCCTATAATTCACCCCTCCACTTT
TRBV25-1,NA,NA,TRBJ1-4,CASSAPEKLFF,TGTGCCAGCAGTGCCCCGGAAAAACTGTTTTTT
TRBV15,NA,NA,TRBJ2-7,CATSTGRDLYEQYF,TGTGCCACCAGCACAGGACGGGATTTATACGAGCAGTACTTC
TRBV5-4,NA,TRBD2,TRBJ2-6,CASSPGGTGANVLTF,TGTGCCAGCAGCCCGGGAGGGACCGGGGCCAACGTCCTGACTTTC
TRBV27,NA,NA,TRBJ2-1,CASSLSVQNEQFF,TGTGCCAGCAGTTTATCAGTTCAGAATGAGCAGTTCTTC
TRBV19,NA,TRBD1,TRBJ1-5,CASSTTRAGGFNQPQHF,TGTGCCAGTAGTACCACGCGGGCAGGGGGATTCAATCAGCCCCAGCATTTT
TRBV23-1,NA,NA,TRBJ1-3,CASSRVTNTIYF,TGCGCCAGCAGCCGGGTAACAAACACCATATATTTT
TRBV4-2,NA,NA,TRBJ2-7,CASSRRGESYEQYF,TGTGCCAGCAGCCGGAGGGGAGAGTCCTACGAGCAGTACTTC
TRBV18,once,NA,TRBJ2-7,CASSPGLGDRASEQYF,TGTGCCAGCTCGCCAGGTTTGGGAGACCGAGCCTCTGAGCAGTACTTC
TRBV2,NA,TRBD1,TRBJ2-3,CARGQPGDTQYF,TGTGCCAGGGGACAGCCTGGGGATACGCAGTATTTT
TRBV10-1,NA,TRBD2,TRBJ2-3,CASSASARLAGITDTQYF,TGCGCCAGCAGCGCTTCGGCCCGACTAGCGGGGATCACAGATACGCAGTATTTT
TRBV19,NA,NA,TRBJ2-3,CASSGPRWGGDTQYF,TGTGCCAGTAGTGGGCCTAGGTGGGGCGGAGATACGCAGTATTTT
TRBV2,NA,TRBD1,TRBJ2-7,CASSVGTGTNEQYF,TGTGCCAGCAGTGTAGGGACAGGGACGAACGAGCAGTACTTC
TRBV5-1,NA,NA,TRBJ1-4,CASRAGAGEKLFF,TGCGCCAGCCGGGCGGGGGCAGGTGAAAAACTGTTTTTT
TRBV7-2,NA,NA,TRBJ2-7,CASLLGGPSYEQYF,TGTGCCAGCCTGTTGGGAGGCCCATCCTACGAGCAGTACTTC
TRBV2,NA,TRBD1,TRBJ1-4,CASSDPKDRGSRNEKLFF,TGTGCCAGCAGTGATCCAAAGGACAGGGGGTCGAGGAATGAAAAACTGTTTTTT
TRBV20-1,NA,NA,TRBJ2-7,CSASNYEQYF,TGCAGTGCTAGTAACTACGAGCAGTACTTC
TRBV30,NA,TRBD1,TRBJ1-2,CAWRAKDRGYGYTF,TGTGCCTGGAGGGCCAAGGACAGGGGATATGGCTACACCTTC
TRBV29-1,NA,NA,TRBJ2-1,CSASRGNEQFF,TGCAGCGCCTCTCGGGGGAATGAGCAGTTCTTC
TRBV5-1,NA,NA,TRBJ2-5,CASSLAVGSQETQYF,TGCGCCAGCAGCTTGGCCGTAGGGAGTCAAGAGACCCAGTACTTC
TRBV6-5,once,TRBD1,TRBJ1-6,CASRGQAHLHF,TGTGCCAGCCGAGGACAGGCCCACCTCCACTTT
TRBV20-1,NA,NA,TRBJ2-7,CSASEGYEQYF,TGCAGTGCTAGTGAGGGTTACGAGCAGTACTTC
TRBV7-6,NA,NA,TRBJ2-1,CASRGMGYNEQFF,TGTGCCAGCAGGGGCATGGGCTACAATGAGCAGTTCTTC
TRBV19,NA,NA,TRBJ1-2,CASSISRVHGYTF,TGTGCCAGTAGTATCTCCAGGGTCCATGGCTACACCTTC
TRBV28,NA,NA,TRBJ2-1,CASRVASSYNEQFF,TGTGCCAGCCGTGTGGCCAGCTCCTACAATGAGCAGTTCTTC
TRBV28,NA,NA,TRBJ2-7,CASSLQGPYEQYF,TGTGCCAGCAGTTTACAGGGTCCCTACGAGCAGTACTTC
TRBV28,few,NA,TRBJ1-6,CASSSNSPLHF,TGTGCCAGCAGTTCAAATTCACCCCTCCACTTT
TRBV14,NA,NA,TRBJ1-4,CASSQRIREGEKLFF,TGTGCCAGCAGCCAACGGATCAGGGAGGGGGAAAAACTGTTTTTT